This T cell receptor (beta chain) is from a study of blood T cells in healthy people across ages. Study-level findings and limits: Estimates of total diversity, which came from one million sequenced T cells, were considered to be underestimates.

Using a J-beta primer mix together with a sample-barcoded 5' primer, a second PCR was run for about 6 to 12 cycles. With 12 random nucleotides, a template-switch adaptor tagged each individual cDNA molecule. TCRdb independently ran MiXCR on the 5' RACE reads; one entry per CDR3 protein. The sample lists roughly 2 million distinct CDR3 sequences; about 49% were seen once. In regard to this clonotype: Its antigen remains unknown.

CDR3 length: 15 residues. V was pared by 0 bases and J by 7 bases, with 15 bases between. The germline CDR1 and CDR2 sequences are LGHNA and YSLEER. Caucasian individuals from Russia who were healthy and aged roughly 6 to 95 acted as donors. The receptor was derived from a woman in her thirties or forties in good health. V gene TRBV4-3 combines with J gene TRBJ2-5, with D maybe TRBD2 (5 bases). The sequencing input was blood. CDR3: CASSQDGRTRATQYF. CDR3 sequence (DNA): TGCGCCAGCAGCCAAGATGGACGGACTCGAGCGACCCAGTACTTC.